This T cell receptor (beta chain) was recovered during a study of CD8 T cell repertoires and HIV-1 epitope variants. In the case of this clone: Its antigen is unknown.

General observations from the study: Beta chains alone show antigen proliferation, not cytokine profile or function.

Sequencing of TCR beta CDR3 used immunoSEQ survey depth. Using immunoSEQ multiplex PCR, the repertoire was profiled, and TCRdb retains in-frame clones only, with some absent. This sample has 6,000 to 8,000 clones, with about two thirds found just once. Germline CDR1 is MNHNS and CDR2 is SASEGT. The CDR3 consists of 14 residues. Between the trimmed V and J ends, which lost 5 bases and 8 bases, there was a span of 17 bases. This receptor was identified in a male donor with HIV. The specimen sequenced was cultured CD8+ T cells derived from PBMCs. The chain employs TRBV6-1 and TRBJ2-3; TRBD2 is a possible D gene (5 bases). CDR3 nucleotides: TGTGCCAGCAGTCCTGGACTGAGAGACGGTACGCAGTATTTT. The encoded protein is CASSPGLRDGTQYF.